This T cell receptor beta chain was identified in a study of shared T cell receptors in the human thymus. Germline V CDR1 and CDR2: SNHLY, FYNNEI. The CDR3 has 18 amino acids. V dropped 7 bases and J dropped 9; count of bases not matched to a gene: 19. The method was immunoSEQ multiplex PCR; TCRdb's version includes in-frame clones alone and lacks a portion of them. The table includes hundreds of thousands of clones, over 75% detected once. These records were also assigned to another study, of human thymus T cells.

The chain has TRBV2 and TRBJ2-3; TRBD2 aligns across 13 bases. The sequence came from a boy under two years old with a congenital heart defect. Material for sequencing was thymocytes. CDR3 in DNA: TGTGCCAGCATTCTGACTAGCGGGAGGACTTACAAATATACAACGCAGTATTTT. Translating gives CASILTSGRTYKYTTQYF.